A selection of T cell receptor beta chains follows, all from one sample in a study of T cell repertoires in cytomegalovirus infection. TCRdb analysed the reads with MiXCR anew, one entry per CDR3 protein. This table has around 740,000 distinct CDR3 sequences, roughly 36% appearing once. The specimen sequenced was PBMCs. These receptors came from a human donor in good health (CMV status not recorded). Some clones in this sample may be carry-over from other donors' samples. CDR3s include the opening cysteine and the closing phenylalanine or tryptophan. D genes are given only for firm matches. Some rows have no size entry. The others give once, few or many, or a class for an expanded clone.

size	V	J	D	DNA	CDR3
.	TRBV9	TRBJ1-6	.	TGTGCCAGCAGCGTTCAGGGTCGTGATAATTCACCCCTCCACTTT	CASSVQGRDNSPLHF
.	TRBV10-3	TRBJ1-5	TRBD1	TGTGCCACACGGACAGGGGACAACAATCAGCCCCAGCATTTT	CATRTGDNNQPQHF
few	TRBV20-1	TRBJ2-7	TRBD2	TGCAGTGCTCAGACCGGGACTAGCGGGAGATTTCGCTACGAGCAGTACTTC	CSAQTGTSGRFRYEQYF
few	TRBV11-2	TRBJ2-7	TRBD2	TGTGCCAGCAGCTTAGATCCCGGGGGGGAGCAGTACTTC	CASSLDPGGEQYF
few	TRBV7-9	TRBJ1-4	.	TGTGCCAGCAGCGTCGGCAATACGGGGACCGCCTTTGAAAAACTGTTTTTT	CASSVGNTGTAFEKLFF
.	TRBV28	TRBJ2-7	TRBD1	TGTGCCAGCAGTTCCAGGGACAGCCCATACGAGCAGTACTTC	CASSSRDSPYEQYF
few	TRBV7-9	TRBJ1-3	.	TGTGCCAGCAGCCAAGAAGGAAACACCATATATTTT	CASSQEGNTIYF
many	TRBV25-1	TRBJ2-7	.	TGTGCCAGCAGTGAAAACCCCATGGGGGGCAGGGCTTACGAGCAGTACTTC	CASSENPMGGRAYEQYF
.	TRBV11-2	TRBJ2-3	.	TGTGCCAGCAGCTTAGTGGCAGGGTCCCAGGCGCAGTATTTT	CASSLVAGSQAQYF
.	TRBV6-8	TRBJ1-1	.	TGTGCCAGCAGTTACTCGATGAACACTGAAGCTTTCTTT	CASSYSMNTEAFF
.	TRBV10-3	TRBJ2-7	.	TGTGCCATCAACCCGACAGGGAGGAATAAGCAGTACTTC	CAINPTGRNKQYF
few	TRBV7-2	TRBJ1-2	.	TGTGCCAGCAGCTTAGGAGAACGTCGCTTC	CASSLGERRF
.	TRBV28	TRBJ1-4	.	TGTGCCAGCAGTTCCCGGGACTTTAATGAAAAACTGTTTTTT	CASSSRDFNEKLFF
many	TRBV6-5	TRBJ2-1	.	TGTGCCAGCAGGAAACTCGGGGGCTCCTACAATGAGCAGTTCTTC	CASRKLGGSYNEQFF
many	TRBV28	TRBJ1-1	.	TGTGCCAGCAGTCCGCCCGGTTTGGAGGTGGACACTGAAGCTTTCTTT	CASSPPGLEVDTEAFF
.	TRBV19	TRBJ1-2	.	TGTGCCAGTAGTATACAGGGATCGACTAACTATGGCTACACCTTC	CASSIQGSTNYGYTF
few	TRBV11-3	TRBJ1-1	TRBD1	TGTGCCAGCAGCTTGGACAGGACAGGTGAAGCTTTCTTT	CASSLDRTGEAFF
.	TRBV20-1	TRBJ1-2	.	TGCAGTGCTCACCACGGCGGGGGGCAGAATGGCTACACCTTC	CSAHHGGGQNGYTF
many	TRBV19	TRBJ2-1	.	TGTGCCAGTAGTATAGATCGGGACTACAATGAGCAGTTCTTC	CASSIDRDYNEQFF
.	TRBV27	TRBJ2-6	.	TGTGCCAGCAGTTGGACTGGGGCCAACGTCCTGACTTTC	CASSWTGANVLTF
once	TRBV27	TRBJ1-1	TRBD1	TGTGCCAGCAGAACAGACAGGGGGAACACTGAAGCTTTCTTT	CASRTDRGNTEAFF
few	TRBV6-5	TRBJ1-6	.	TGTGCCAGCAGTTACTCTGGGACCTATAATTCACCCCTCCACTTT	CASSYSGTYNSPLHF
few	TRBV19	TRBJ2-7	.	TGTGCCAGTAGTATCGTAGGCAGACTCTACGAGCAGTACTTC	CASSIVGRLYEQYF
few	TRBV7-3	TRBJ2-5	.	TGTGCCAGCAGCTTAAGTAGATGGGAGACCCAGTACTTC	CASSLSRWETQYF
few	TRBV25-1	TRBJ1-1	.	TGTGCCAGCAGTGAGTCGGGACTCCCTGAAGCTTTCTTT	CASSESGLPEAFF
many	TRBV6-5	TRBJ2-1	TRBD1	TGTGCCAGCAGTTTCCAACAGGGGGCTTACAATGAGCAGTTCTTC	CASSFQQGAYNEQFF
.	TRBV15	TRBJ2-2	TRBD2	TGTGCCACCAGCAGTGGGACTAGCGATACCGGGGAGCTGTTTTTT	CATSSGTSDTGELFF
few	TRBV12-3/TRBV12-4	TRBJ1-5	.	TGTGCCAGCAGTATCTTCCCAGCGAAGGGGGAAAATCAGCCCCAGCATTTT	CASSIFPAKGENQPQHF
.	TRBV12-3/TRBV12-4	TRBJ2-6	.	TGTGCCAGCCGGAGGGGGCATTACTCTGGGGCCAACGTCCTGACTTTC	CASRRGHYSGANVLTF
many	TRBV6-5	TRBJ2-3	.	TGTGCCAGCAGCTCTCGAGGCGGGATCGGCACAGATACGCAGTATTTT	CASSSRGGIGTDTQYF
few	TRBV12-3/TRBV12-4	TRBJ1-5	.	TGTGCCAGCAGCCACGGCTCATCTAAGCAGCCCCAGCATTTT	CASSHGSSKQPQHF
.	TRBV12-3/TRBV12-4	TRBJ1-5	TRBD1	TGTGCCAGCAGTCCGACAGGGGGCTTTGATCAGCCCCAGCATTTT	CASSPTGGFDQPQHF
many	TRBV7-2	TRBJ1-1	TRBD1	TGTGCCAGCAGCTTAACAGGGGGCCGGAACACTGAAGCTTTCTTT	CASSLTGGRNTEAFF
.	TRBV20-1	TRBJ2-4	TRBD1	TGCAGTGCTAGAGATCCTCGGAGACAGGGTAACATTCAGTACTTC	CSARDPRRQGNIQYF
many	TRBV28	TRBJ1-5	TRBD1	TGTGCCAGCAGTTTATCGACAGGGTCTAGCAATCAGCCCCAGCATTTT	CASSLSTGSSNQPQHF
.	TRBV19	TRBJ2-5	.	TGTGCCAGTAGCCGGACCTACCAGCGGGAGACCCAGTACTTC	CASSRTYQRETQYF
few	TRBV2	TRBJ2-1	.	TGTGCCAGCAGTGAAGTCGGGCCGGGTGAGCAGTTCTTC	CASSEVGPGEQFF
.	TRBV20-1	TRBJ1-4	TRBD1	TGCAGTGCTAGAGCCCCGGGACAGGGGTATGCAACTAATGAAAAACTGTTTTTT	CSARAPGQGYATNEKLFF
.	TRBV28	TRBJ1-6	TRBD1	TGTGCCAGCAGTTTTGTGACAGGGGATAATTCACCCCTCCACTTT	CASSFVTGDNSPLHF
.	TRBV28	TRBJ2-2	TRBD2	TGTGCCAGCAGCCTGATAGCGGGAGGCGGCGGGGAGCTGTTTTTT	CASSLIAGGGGELFF
.	TRBV7-2	TRBJ1-3	.	TGTGCCAGCAGCTTTTCAGGGTTCTCTGGAAACACCATATATTTT	CASSFSGFSGNTIYF